The rows below give T cell receptor beta chains drawn from one sample of a study of blood T cell repertoires in COVID-19. Using immunoSEQ multiplex PCR, the repertoire was profiled, and TCRdb retains in-frame clones only, with some absent. The repertoire consists of approximately 200,000 clones, with 80% to 90% occurring once and the leading ten covering more than 3%. Sequencing was carried out using PBMCs or T cells enriched from blood (not recorded which). These receptors all come from a woman aged 18-29 years in a cohort exposed to, infected with or recovered from COVID-19 (not recorded which). CDR3s include the opening cysteine and the closing phenylalanine or tryptophan. D genes are given only for firm matches. For some rows the clone size is stated as once, few or many, or as a class when expanded; others skip it.

TRBV10-1	TRBJ2-5	.	.	TGCGCCAGCAGTCACGGTGAGACCCAGTACTTC	CASSHGETQYF
TRBV19	TRBJ2-7	TRBD2	.	TGTGCCAGTAGTTTCCTAGCGGGACGGGCCGAGCAGTACTTC	CASSFLAGRAEQYF
TRBV27	TRBJ2-3	.	once	TGTGCCAGCTACAGGGCTAGCACAGATACGCAGTATTTT	CASYRASTDTQYF
TRBV14	TRBJ1-2	.	.	TGTGCCAGCAGCCAAGGACAGAAGATGGCTAACTATGGCTACACCTTC	CASSQGQKMANYGYTF
TRBV5-1	TRBJ2-5	TRBD2	once	TGCGCCAGCAGCTTGACCGGGACTAGCGGTGAGACCCAGTACTTC	CASSLTGTSGETQYF
TRBV5-3	TRBJ2-7	.	.	TGTGCCAGAAGCTTCCTAGGGGGGAGGGCCTTTTACGAGCAGTACTTC	CARSFLGGRAFYEQYF
TRBV5-4	TRBJ1-1	.	.	TGTGCCAGCAGTCTAATACACAGGAACACTGAAGCTTTCTTT	CASSLIHRNTEAFF
TRBV4-1	TRBJ1-2	.	.	TGCGCCAGCAGCCAGGACAGCTATGGCTACACCTTC	CASSQDSYGYTF
TRBV18	TRBJ2-7	TRBD2	.	TGTGCCAGCTCATCCATAGCGGGAGCGGGAGAGCAGTACTTC	CASSSIAGAGEQYF
TRBV30	TRBJ1-2	.	.	TGTGCCTGGAGTGGGGTGGGACGACAGGCCTATGGCTACACCTTC	CAWSGVGRQAYGYTF
TRBV6-5	TRBJ2-1	TRBD2	.	TGTGCCAGCCAAAGGGCTAGCGGGAGCGCTGAGCAGTTCTTC	CASQRASGSAEQFF
TRBV11-3	TRBJ1-5	.	.	TGTGCCAGCAGCTTAGCCGAGGGAGGTAGCAATCAGCCCCAGCATTTT	CASSLAEGGSNQPQHF
TRBV9	TRBJ1-4	TRBD1	few	TGTGCCAGCAGCGACAGGGGTGAAAAACTGTTTTTT	CASSDRGEKLFF
TRBV5-1	TRBJ1-1	TRBD1	.	TGCGCCAGATTCCACTACAGGGGGCGGTTAAGAAGTTGTGAAGCTTTCTTT	CARFHYRGRLRSCEAFF
TRBV28	TRBJ2-7	.	.	TGTGCCAGCAGTCAGGGGATCTCCGAGCAGTACTTC	CASSQGISEQYF
TRBV2	TRBJ1-2	TRBD1	few	TGTGCCAGCAGGGACAGGGAGAACTATGGCTACACCTTC	CASRDRENYGYTF
TRBV7-2	TRBJ2-5	.	.	TGTGCCAGCAGCCAGCAAGGGGGAGTGGGCGAGACCCAGTACTTC	CASSQQGGVGETQYF
TRBV19	TRBJ2-3	TRBD1	.	TGTGCCAGTAGTATAGATGGCAGGGGGCCGACAGATACGCAGTATTTT	CASSIDGRGPTDTQYF
TRBV2	TRBJ1-2	.	.	TGTGCCAGCAGTTACAGGGATTTTAACTATGGCTACACCTTC	CASSYRDFNYGYTF
TRBV27	TRBJ1-4	TRBD1	.	TGTGCCAGCAGTCCAGGACAGGGGTGGAACCCAACTAATGAAAAACTGTTTTTT	CASSPGQGWNPTNEKLFF